The text below deals with one T cell receptor beta chain. Germline CDR1 reads GTSNPN; CDR2 reads SVGIG (reference sequence). V was pared by 6 bases and J by 4 bases, with 16 bases between. CDR3 length: 13 amino acids. The data belong to a study of blood T cell repertoires in COVID-19. Study-level background: PBMCs, B-cell-depleted T cells, or T cells provided the cDNA or gDNA that made up the material.

Enrollees, 18 to 89 years old, lived in some 24 US areas. Cohort 3 recovery required two negative PCRs, clearance, or symptom resolution. TCRdb's copy holds only in-frame clones and misses some; the assay was immunoSEQ multiplex PCR. The sample lists about 240,000 clones, around 89% occurring once. The sequence was collected from a man in his forties or fifties who had recovered from COVID-19. This chain connects TRBV30 to TRBJ2-7, with D possibly matching TRBD2 (5 bases). The material sequenced was PBMCs or T cells enriched from blood (not recorded which). CDR3 amino acids: CACSLGLKYEQYF. CDR3 bases: TGTGCCTGTAGCCTCGGACTGAAATACGAGCAGTACTTC.